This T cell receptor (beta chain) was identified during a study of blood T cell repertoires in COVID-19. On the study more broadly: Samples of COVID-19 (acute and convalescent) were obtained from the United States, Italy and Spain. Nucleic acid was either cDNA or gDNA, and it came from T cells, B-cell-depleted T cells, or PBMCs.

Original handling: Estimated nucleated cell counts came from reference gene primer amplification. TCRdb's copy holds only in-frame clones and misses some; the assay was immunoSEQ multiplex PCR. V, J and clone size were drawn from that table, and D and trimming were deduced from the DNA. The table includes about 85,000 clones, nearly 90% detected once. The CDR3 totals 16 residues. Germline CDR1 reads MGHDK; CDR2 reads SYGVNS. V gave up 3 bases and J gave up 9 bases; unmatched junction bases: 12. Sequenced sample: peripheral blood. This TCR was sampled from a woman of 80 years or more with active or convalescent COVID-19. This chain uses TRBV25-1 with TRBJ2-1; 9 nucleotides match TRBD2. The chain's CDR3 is CASSDSRLAGILEQFF. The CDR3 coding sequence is TGTGCCAGCAGTGACTCACGCCTAGCGGGAATCCTTGAGCAGTTCTTC.